In this sample, the clone carrying this TCR beta chain turned up a few times. Its antigen is unknown. The CDR3 runs to 11 residues. Trimming took 4 bases from V and 3 from J, leaving 5 bases between them. Germline V gives CDR1 SGHRS, CDR2 YFSETQ. These data belong to a study of blood T cells in healthy people across ages. Study-level information: About one barcoded beta molecule per two T cells came from capture by template switching.

Study observations and caveats: Diversity estimated from one million T cells was considered an underestimate. Per million T cells, TCR beta diversity dropped roughly linearly as age increased.

Primed by a sample-barcoded 5' primer and a J-beta primer mix, a second PCR proceeded for about 6 to 11 cycles. TCRdb ran MiXCR on the 5' RACE reads and lists one entry per CDR3 protein. The table lists 500,000 to 600,000 distinct CDR3 sequences, approximately 30% of them singletons. The sample consisted of blood. This receptor was obtained from a woman in her 70s in good health. V is TRBV5-1 and J is TRBJ2-7; D gene uncertain. CDR3 sequence (DNA): TGCGCCAGCAGCACCGACTACGAGCAGTACTTC. Translated: CASSTDYEQYF.